This T cell receptor (beta chain) was captured in a study of cytomegalovirus exposure and HLA in healthy donors. Study at large: Of all 400 or so donors who were genotyped, about 84% belonged to the Caucasian-associated ancestry cluster.

This clone came up a few times. What it binds is unknown. PCR used 60 Vbeta primers and 13 Jbeta primers. As processed by the authors: In a later analysis, 60 million to 90 million unique TCR beta chains included roughly 11 million shared by two or more donors. Profiled with immunoSEQ multiplex PCR; TCRdb holds only in-frame clones, not every one. V and J calls and clone size follow that table, whereas D and trimming were derived from the DNA. The repertoire has 150,000 to 200,000 clones, 65% to 80% of them found once; the top ten carry 3% to 4%. Study conclusions and caveats: Only CMV serostatus was available as immune exposure information. In an earlier analysis, productive rearrangement rates for most beta V segments clustered near 87% or 30%.

The germline gives CDR1 SGDLS, CDR2 YYNGEE. This CDR3 is 13 amino acids long. Trimming took off 2 bases at V and 5 bases at J, with 10 bases between the two ends. The V and J genes are TRBV9 and TRBJ2-5; tentatively, D is TRBD1 (5 bases). Sequencing was done on a sample of PBMCs. This clonotype originated in a male donor in good health and CMV-seronegative. CDR3 sequence: CASSVQGEETQYF. Here the CDR3 DNA reads TGTGCCAGCAGCGTCCAGGGCGAGGAGACCCAGTACTTC.